This T cell receptor (beta chain) was captured by sequencing in a study of T cell responses to AZD1222 COVID-19 vaccine (dated by TCRdb to the early 2020s). Regarding the complete study: AZD1222 recipients with second doses at about 4 weeks or about 12 weeks were pooled, because spike-specific TCR depth and breadth did not differ between schedules. A total of roughly 240 trial participants underwent TCR sequencing, of whom around 200 received two doses of AZD1222 and around 25 received two doses of the MenACWY control vaccine. Trial participants were enrolled into age subgroups of 18-55, 56-69 and 70-plus years, which contained about 150, 28 and 57 TCR-sequenced participants, respectively. What the work shows at the level of the full study, not this receptor alone: No day 14 peak-response samples were available, so repertoires were characterized only after the peak T cell response. Conclusions about previously exposed vaccinees are limited, since just a handful of AZD1222 recipients were seropositive for SARS-CoV-2 at baseline. Participants were mostly white British and included more females than males, and it was suggested by the authors that clonal diversity may have been underestimated. The 56-69-year group was small, and its depth increase did not reach significance, likely because of low power. CD4 TCRs associated with the vaccine covered the entire spike protein, and the dominant responses were in regions 160-218 and 743-854. After two AZD1222 doses, both the breadth and the depth of spike-specific TCRs were significantly higher than at day 0 and than in MenACWY recipients. Epitopes outside the regions mutated in the B.1.351 and B.1.1.7 variants were reportedly recognized by nearly half of the unique spike-specific TCRs.

Worth noting for this clone: No cognate antigen has been identified for it. No much larger clone is present one base from it, and per-base qualities are unavailable.

V loses 4 bases at its end and J loses 1 base; junction bases beyond the gene matches: 10. Reading the germline V gene (reference sequence) gives CDR1 SEHNR and CDR2 FQNEAQ. Including cysteine and phenylalanine, the CDR3 has 17 amino acids. Of all the DNA, just the CDR3 is kept, 51 bases in frame from base 1. This specimen's time point label, interpreted: baseline before first vaccination. Samples from vaccinated people were obtained from the UK trials COV001 and COV002, which included a single-blind randomized controlled phase 2/3 trial of AZD1222 (ChAdOx1 nCoV-19) in healthy adults. Trial participant PBMC samples were collected at day 0 and day 28 after the second dose for TCRbeta chain sequencing. The CDR3 regions of human TCRbeta chains were analyzed by immunosequencing. Under the source paper's analysis protocol: TCRs in the repertoires were compared against a reference library of SARS-CoV-2-specific TCRs that had been generated with the MIRA antigen-specificity platform. Breadth meant the fraction of unique TCRs that were SARS-CoV-2-associated, whereas depth meant the fraction of total T cells that were SARS-CoV-2-associated. Using the MIRA data, each spike-specific TCR was mapped to the spike region that the TCR reacts to and placed in a CD4 or CD8 class. Log10-transformed breadth and depth values were compared by one-way ANOVA with Sidak's multiple comparisons tests. Imported from immuneACCESS, the table was reduced by TCRdb to in-frame sequences with V and J called. These copies leave out some clones; in studies compared against another copy, an unresolved V gene accounts for under half, and the cause of the remainder is not known. V and J calls and clone size are those listed in that table; D and trimming were worked out from the DNA. This sample has fewer than 200,000 clones in its table, and over 80% of those were observed once. The top ten clones comprise about 10% of the sample.

This sequence uses TRBV7-9 and TRBJ2-7, with 10 middle bases fitting TRBD2. The clonotype originates from an adult in good health. The material sequenced was peripheral blood, taken on day 0 of AZD1222 vaccination. The nucleotide sequence reads as follows: TGTGCCAGCAGCTCCCTAAAGCCTAGCGGGAGTTCCTACGAGCAGTACTTC. Its protein is CASSSLKPSGSSYEQYF.